The 17 T cell receptor beta chains below come from one sample, sequenced in a study of human T cells and chemical hapten exposure. Indicated time point: patch test 3, about 24 weeks after DPC sensitization. Treatment of the sample: therapeutic diphenylcyclopropenone sensitization with weekly scalp DPC. TCRdb independently ran MiXCR on the RACE reads; one entry per CDR3 protein. This sample yields about 190,000 distinct CDR3 sequences, of which around 25% are seen a single time; under 2.5% belongs to the top ten. Sequencing was performed on whole blood, taken in connection with sensitization to the hapten diphenylcyclopropenone (DPC). These TCRs come from a woman in her 40s with alopecia areata. Some clones in this sample may be carry-over from other donors' samples.

The chain recombines TRBV7-2 with TRBJ1-6; TRBD1 matches 10 bases. CDR3 length: 13 amino acids. Germline CDR1 is SGHTA and CDR2 is FQGNSA. The V and J ends lost 10 bases and 8 bases, in that order; junction bases with no gene match: 5. The chain's CDR3 is CATSDRGDSPLHF. The CDR3 nucleotides are TGTGCCACCTCGGACAGGGGGGATTCACCCCTCCACTTT.

Written as DNA, the CDR3 is TGTGCCAGCAGTTTAATGGGGAGCAATCAGCCCCAGCATTTT. As protein: CASSLMGSNQPQHF. This chain uses TRBV12-3 or TRBV12-4 with TRBJ1-5; D is unclear. The CDR3 is made up of 14 amino acids. Trimming cost V 2 bases and J 1 base, with 6 bases left between them.

This clonotype was observed at least ten times. The rearrangement links TRBV7-9 to TRBJ2-7, with TRBD1 matching over 9 bases. Germline V gene lookup returns CDR1 SEHNR and CDR2 FQNEAQ (reference sequence). Trimming cost V 1 base and J 6 bases; bases outside gene matches: 10. The CDR3 covers 16 residues. The CDR3 loop reads CASSLEPGTGRSEQYF. CDR3 sequence (DNA): TGTGCCAGCAGCTTAGAGCCAGGGACAGGGAGGAGCGAGCAGTACTTC.

The chain joins TRBV29-1 to TRBJ2-1; D remains unclear. Between the trimmed V and J ends, which lost 6 bases and 0 bases, there was a span of 15 bases. The CDR3 has 15 residues. The germline V gene encodes CDR1 SQVTM and CDR2 ANQGSEA. CDR3 nucleotides: TGCAGCGTCGCCCCGGACGGTTCCTCCTACAATGAGCAGTTCTTC. Amino acid sequence: CSVAPDGSSYNEQFF.

This clonotype was seen many times. This chain links TRBV6-2 or TRBV6-3 with TRBJ2-2; TRBD2 might be the D (5 bases). The length of the CDR3 is 14 residues. CDR1 and CDR2 (germline): MNHEY, SVGEGT. V dropped 6 bases and J dropped 6 bases, with 14 bases sitting between them. CDR3: CASSPVQEAGELFF. CDR3 sequence (DNA): TGTGCCAGCAGCCCAGTTCAGGAGGCCGGGGAGCTGTTTTTT.

In its sample, this clonotype was seen a few times. The chain has TRBV5-6 and TRBJ2-7; 8 bases map to TRBD1. The CDR3 extends over 15 amino acids. Germline V gives CDR1 SGHDT, CDR2 YYEEEE. J was trimmed by 4 bases and V by 3 bases; bases with no gene match: 9. The CDR3 nucleotides are TGTGCCAGCAGCTCGCGACAGGGGAGGTGGTACGAGCAGTACTTC. Amino acids: CASSSRQGRWYEQYF.

In this sample, this clonotype turned up a few times. This sequence joins TRBV29-1 and TRBJ2-4; D is possibly TRBD2 (7 bases). This CDR3 is built from 15 residues. The germline gives CDR1 SQVTM, CDR2 ANQGSEA. V lost 6 bases and J lost 0, with 15 bases in between. This CDR3 is CSVGGRSLAKNIQYF. The CDR3 nucleotides are TGCAGCGTCGGGGGGCGAAGTTTAGCCAAAAACATTCAGTACTTC.

The V call is TRBV12-3 or TRBV12-4, the J call TRBJ1-5; D not resolved. The germline V and J ends were trimmed by 5 bases and 3 bases, with 14 bases remaining between them. The CDR3 consists of 15 residues. The CDR3 sequence is CASSPTQTPNQPQHF. The CDR3, as DNA: TGTGCCAGCAGTCCGACACAAACTCCCAATCAGCCCCAGCATTTT.

The chain recombines TRBV7-2 with TRBJ2-2; 11 bases align to TRBD2. J was trimmed by 5 bases and V by 7 bases; bases with no gene match: 6. Germline CDR1 reads SGHTA; CDR2 reads FQGNSA. This CDR3 comprises 15 residues. The CDR3 is CASTLGLAVTGELFF. As DNA, the CDR3 is TGTGCCAGCACCCTGGGACTAGCGGTGACCGGGGAGCTGTTTTTT. The full variable domain, with the rest looked up from reference TRBV7-2 and TRBJ2-2, is GAGVSQSPSNKVTEKGKDVELRCDPISGHTALYWYRQSLGQGLEFLIYFQGNSAPDKSGLPSDRFSAERTGGSVSTLTIQRTQQEDSAVYLCASTLGLAVTGELFFGEGSRLTVL.

This clonotype was observed a handful of times. CDR3 nucleotide sequence: TGCAGTGCTATCGTTGGGGGACTAGCGGGAACCACAGATACGCAGTATTTT. Amino acid sequence: CSAIVGGLAGTTDTQYF. The rearrangement joins TRBV20-1 to TRBJ2-3; 13 bases map to TRBD2. The CDR3 length is 17 residues. Germline V CDR1 and CDR2: DFQATT, SNEGSKA (reference sequence). The junction had 9 bases not matched to a gene; V was cut back by 4 bases and J by 2 bases.

There are a few counts of this clonotype. CDR3 sequence: CSARDPAGVTHEQYF. The CDR3 DNA follows: TGCAGTGCTAGAGATCCTGCGGGAGTTACCCACGAGCAGTACTTC. The rearrangement links TRBV20-1 to TRBJ2-7, with 7 bases fitting TRBD2. The CDR3 spans 15 residues. In germline, CDR1 is DFQATT, CDR2 SNEGSKA (reference sequence). The V and J ends lost 0 bases and 5 bases, in that order; junction bases with no gene match: 10.

This clonotype appeared a few times. The chain employs TRBV7-2 and TRBJ2-3, with 9 bases fitting TRBD1. This CDR3 is built from 13 residues. J gave up 6 bases and V 10 bases, and 8 bases lay outside the gene matches. Per the germline V gene, CDR1 is SGHTA and CDR2 is FQGNSA. The CDR3 is CATKGQGKDTQYF. The CDR3 DNA reads TGTGCCACAAAAGGACAGGGGAAGGATACGCAGTATTTT.

This clonotype was detected only a few times. The J gene is TRBJ2-7, the V gene TRBV6-2 or TRBV6-3; TRBD2 agrees at 8 bases. Losses at the gene ends were 4 bases for V and 5 bases for J; bases not matched to a gene: 7. CDR3 length equals 14 residues. CDR1 is MNHEY and CDR2 is SVGEGT in the germline V gene. CDR3 region: CASSSGTRHNEQYF. The CDR3 DNA reads as TGTGCCAGCAGTTCCGGGACTAGGCACAACGAGCAGTACTTC.

This chain connects TRBV10-3 to TRBJ2-1; D is possibly TRBD2 (6 bases). V dropped 6 bases and J dropped 4 bases, with 10 bases sitting between them. The CDR3 loop spans 13 amino acids. The V gene's germline CDR1 is ENHRY and CDR2 SYGVKD. The chain's CDR3 is CAIREGAYNEQFF. The CDR3 coding sequence is TGTGCCATCAGGGAGGGAGCTTACAATGAGCAGTTCTTC.

The V and J genes are TRBV10-3 and TRBJ2-3; the D gene could be TRBD1 or TRBD2 (5 bases each). V lost 0 bases, J lost 2 bases, and 18 bases lay in between. This CDR3 is 18 amino acids long. The germline V gene encodes CDR1 ENHRY and CDR2 SYGVKD. The CDR3: CAISESISTGANTDTQYF. The CDR3 DNA sequence: TGTGCCATCAGTGAGTCGATTTCAACCGGGGCCAACACAGATACGCAGTATTTT.

V gene TRBV27 combines with J gene TRBJ2-3; D not certain. The CDR3 sequence is 12 residues long. The germline CDR1 and CDR2 sequences are MNHEY and SMNVEV (reference sequence). Trimming removed 6 bases at V and 2 bases at J, with 6 bases between. CDR3 nucleotide sequence: TGTGCCAGCAGAGCATACACAGATACGCAGTATTTT. The encoded protein is CASRAYTDTQYF.

This clonotype was recorded many times. The chain has TRBV12-3 or TRBV12-4 and TRBJ2-7, with D possibly matching TRBD2 (5 bases). CDR3 length: 13 amino acids. V gave up 3 bases and J gave up 0 bases, with 6 bases separating them. The CDR3: CASSLGSSYEQYF. For the CDR3, the DNA is TGTGCCAGCAGTTTGGGGAGCTCCTACGAGCAGTACTTC.